What follows are 10 T cell receptor beta chains derived from one specimen sequenced in a study of vaccination and CD4 T cells after COVID-19. Researchers used the Oncomine TCR Beta short-read assay to sequence DNA from cultured CD4+ T cells. From the PCR reads, TCRdb called clonotypes with MiXCR, one entry per CDR3 protein. The sample contains some 26,000 distinct CDR3 sequences, 67% of which appear only once. Antigens for these TCRs are unknown. Treatment of the sample: roughly nine-day PBMC culture with coronavirus spike peptide pools or control peptides (ViraFEST assay). The starting material was CD4+ T cells from blood, cultured in vitro, obtained after SARS-CoV-2 vaccination. The receptors were sampled from a human donor who received a COVID-19 vaccine.

This chain uses TRBV7-2 with TRBJ2-6; maybe TRBD2 (7 bases). Germline CDR1 is SGHTA and CDR2 is FQGNSA. V shed 5 bases and J shed 1 base, with 12 bases lying between them. The CDR3 loop spans 16 amino acids. CDR3 in DNA: TGTGCCAGCAGCATAGGGGGGGGGTCTGGGGCCAACGTCCTGACTTTC. Protein sequence: CASSIGGGSGANVLTF.

The V gene is TRBV15, the J gene TRBJ1-5; the D is unclear. Germline CDR1 LNHNV, CDR2 YYDKDF (reference sequence). The CDR3 spans 15 residues. Between the trimmed V and J ends, which lost 0 bases and 4 bases, there was a span of 10 bases. The CDR3 DNA sequence: TGTGCCACCAGCAGAGAAGGGCAGAGAAATCAGCCCCAGCATTTT. This gives the protein CATSREGQRNQPQHF. Drawing the rest from reference TRBV15 and TRBJ1-5, the complete variable domain is DAMVIQNPRYQVTQFGKPVTLSCSQTLNHNVMYWYQQKSSQAPKLLFHYYDKDFNNEADTPDNFQSRRPNTSFCFLDIRSPGLGDTAMYLCATSREGQRNQPQHFGDGTRLSIL.

In nucleotides, the CDR3 is TGTGCCAGCAGCTTAGCACTAGCGGGGGGGCCGACAGATACGCAGTATTTT. Protein sequence: CASSLALAGGPTDTQYF. The chain combines TRBV11-3 with TRBJ2-3; TRBD2 matches 13 bases. Germline V gene data show CDR1 as SGHNT and CDR2 as YENEEA. The trim removed 1 base at V and 3 bases at J, leaving 4 bases unmatched. The CDR3 loop spans 17 amino acids. Full variable domain (remainder filled in from reference TRBV11-3 and TRBJ2-3): EAGVVQSPRYKIIEKKQPVAFWCNPISGHNTLYWYLQNLGQGPELLIRYENEEAVDDSQLPKDRFSAERLKGVDSTLKIQPAELGDSAVYLCASSLALAGGPTDTQYFGPGTRLTVL.

The chain recombines TRBV2 with TRBJ2-7, with a tentative D call TRBD2 (6 bases). This CDR3 region has 12 residues. Germline lookup yields CDR1 SNHLY and CDR2 FYNNEI. V was shortened by 8 bases and J by 6 bases, with 14 bases between the two germline ends. In DNA form, the CDR3 reads TGTGCCAGCCGGGGGAACTACGGCGAGCAGTACTTC. Translating it yields CASRGNYGEQYF.

The chain recombines TRBV7-6 with TRBJ2-6; 8 bases line up with TRBD1. The CDR3 has 18 residues. The junction had 9 bases not matched to a gene; V was cut back by 5 bases and J by 0 bases. Germline V gene sequence: CDR1 SGHVS, CDR2 FNYEAQ. Here the CDR3 reads CASSVGQASLSGANVLTF. As DNA, the CDR3 is TGTGCCAGCAGCGTGGGACAGGCGTCACTCTCTGGGGCCAACGTCCTGACTTTC.

The CDR3 loop reads CASSQEFPGVYEQYF. The CDR3 region has the DNA TGCGCCAGCAGCCAAGAGTTCCCAGGTGTATACGAGCAGTACTTC. This chain uses TRBV4-1 with TRBJ2-7; D is undetermined. The CDR3 has 15 amino acids. Germline values: CDR1 MGHRA, CDR2 YSYEKL. V was clipped by 0 bases and J by 4 bases, with 13 bases between them.

V usage is TRBV10-3 and J usage is TRBJ2-5, with 9 nucleotides matching TRBD2. The CDR3 loop spans 16 amino acids. Germline V lookup: CDR1 ENHRY, CDR2 SYGVKD. Trimming took 1 base from V and 1 from J; bases not matched to a gene: 4. The CDR3 region is CAISELAGEFQETQYF. CDR3 bases: TGTGCCATCAGTGAGTTAGCGGGGGAATTCCAAGAGACCCAGTACTTC.

This chain joins TRBV20-1 and TRBJ2-5; D gene ambiguous. The CDR3 runs to 12 residues. Per the germline V gene, CDR1 is DFQATT and CDR2 is SNEGSKA (reference sequence). V lost 2 bases, J lost 3 bases, and 7 bases lay in between. The CDR3 coding sequence is TGCAGTGCTAGACGAAACGAAGAGACCCAGTACTTC. Translating it yields CSARRNEETQYF.

The rearrangement uses TRBV18 and TRBJ1-3; D is unclear. The CDR3 extends over 16 amino acids. The ends were cut back, 1 base at V and 0 bases at J, with 10 bases in the middle. Germline assignment: CDR1 KGHSH and CDR2 LQKENI. CDR3 amino acids: CASSPRNSDSGNTIYF. In nucleotides, the CDR3 is TGTGCCAGCTCACCACGGAACAGCGACTCTGGAAACACCATATATTTT.

This sequence joins TRBV30 and TRBJ1-2, with TRBD1 as a possible D gene (5 bases). Germline V gene lookup returns CDR1 GTSNPN and CDR2 SVGIG (reference sequence). This CDR3 comprises 14 residues. Trimming pared 2 bases from V and 8 bases from J, leaving 18 bases between. CDR3 sequence: CAWSRGSGIRGYTF. In nucleotides, the CDR3 is TGTGCCTGGAGTAGGGGCTCAGGGATAAGAGGCTACACCTTC.